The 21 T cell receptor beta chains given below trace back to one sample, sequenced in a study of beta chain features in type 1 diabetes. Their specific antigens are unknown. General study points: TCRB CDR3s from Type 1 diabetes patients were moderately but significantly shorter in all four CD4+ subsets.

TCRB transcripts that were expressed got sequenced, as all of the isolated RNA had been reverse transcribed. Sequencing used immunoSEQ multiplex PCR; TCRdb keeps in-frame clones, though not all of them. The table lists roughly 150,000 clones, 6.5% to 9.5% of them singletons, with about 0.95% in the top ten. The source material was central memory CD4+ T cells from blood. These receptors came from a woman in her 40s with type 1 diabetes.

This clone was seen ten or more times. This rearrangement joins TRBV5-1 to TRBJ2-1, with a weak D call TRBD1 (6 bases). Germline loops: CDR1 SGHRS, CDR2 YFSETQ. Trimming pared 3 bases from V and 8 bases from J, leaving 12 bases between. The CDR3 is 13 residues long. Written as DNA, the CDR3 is TGCGCCAGCAGCTCCCGGGACATTTATGAGCAGTTCTTC. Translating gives CASSSRDIYEQFF.

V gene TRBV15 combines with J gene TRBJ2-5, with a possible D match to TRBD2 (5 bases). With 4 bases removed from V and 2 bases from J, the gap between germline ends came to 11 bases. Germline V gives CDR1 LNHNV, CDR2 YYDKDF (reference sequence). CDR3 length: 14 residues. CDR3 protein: CATSTWGVQETQYF. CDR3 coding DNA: TGTGCCACCAGCACCTGGGGAGTGCAAGAGACCCAGTACTTC.

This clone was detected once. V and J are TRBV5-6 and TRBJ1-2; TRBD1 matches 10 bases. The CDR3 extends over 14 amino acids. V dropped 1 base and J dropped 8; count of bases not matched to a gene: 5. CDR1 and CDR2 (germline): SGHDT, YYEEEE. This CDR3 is CASSLPGQGKGYTF. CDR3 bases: TGTGCCAGCAGCTTGCCGGGACAGGGGAAAGGCTACACCTTC.

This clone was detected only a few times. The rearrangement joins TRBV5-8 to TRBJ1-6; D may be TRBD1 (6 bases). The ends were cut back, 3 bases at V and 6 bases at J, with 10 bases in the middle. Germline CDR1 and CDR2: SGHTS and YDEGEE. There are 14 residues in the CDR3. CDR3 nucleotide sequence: TGTGCCAGCAGCTCACGGACAGCTAATTCACCCCTCCACTTT. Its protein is CASSSRTANSPLHF.

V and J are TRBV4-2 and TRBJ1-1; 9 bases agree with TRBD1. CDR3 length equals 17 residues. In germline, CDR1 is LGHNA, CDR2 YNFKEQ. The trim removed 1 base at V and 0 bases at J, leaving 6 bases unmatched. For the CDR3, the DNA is TGTGCCAGCAGCCAAGGGACAGGGGCGAATTTGAACACTGAAGCTTTCTTT. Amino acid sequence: CASSQGTGANLNTEAFF.

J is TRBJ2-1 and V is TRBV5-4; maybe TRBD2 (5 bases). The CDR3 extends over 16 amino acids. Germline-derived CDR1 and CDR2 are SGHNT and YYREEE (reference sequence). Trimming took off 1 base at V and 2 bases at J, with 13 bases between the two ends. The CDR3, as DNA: TGTGCCAGCAGCTTGAGGAGCGGTCAGGCCTACAATGAGCAGTTCTTC. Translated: CASSLRSGQAYNEQFF.

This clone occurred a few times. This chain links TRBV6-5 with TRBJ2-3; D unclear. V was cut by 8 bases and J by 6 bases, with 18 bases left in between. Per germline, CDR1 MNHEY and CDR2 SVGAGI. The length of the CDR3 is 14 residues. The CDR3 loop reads CASPSGIARDTQYF. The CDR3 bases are TGTGCCAGCCCCTCTGGAATCGCTAGGGATACGCAGTATTTT.

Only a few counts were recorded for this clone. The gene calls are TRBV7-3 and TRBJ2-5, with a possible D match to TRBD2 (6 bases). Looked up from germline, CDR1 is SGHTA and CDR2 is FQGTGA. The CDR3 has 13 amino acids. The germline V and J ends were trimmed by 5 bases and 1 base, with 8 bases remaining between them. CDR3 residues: CASSAGIQETQYF. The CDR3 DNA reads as TGTGCCAGCAGCGCGGGGATCCAAGAGACCCAGTACTTC.

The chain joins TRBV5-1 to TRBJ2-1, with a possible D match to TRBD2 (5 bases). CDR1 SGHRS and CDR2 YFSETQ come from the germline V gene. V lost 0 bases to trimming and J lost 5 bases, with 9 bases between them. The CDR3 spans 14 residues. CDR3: CASSLGVLDNEQFF. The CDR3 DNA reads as TGCGCCAGCAGCTTGGGGGTACTAGACAATGAGCAGTTCTTC.

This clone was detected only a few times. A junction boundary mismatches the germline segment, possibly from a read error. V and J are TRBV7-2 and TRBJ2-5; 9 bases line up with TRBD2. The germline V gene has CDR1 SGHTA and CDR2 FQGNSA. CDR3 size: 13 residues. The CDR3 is CASSYGGREFQNF. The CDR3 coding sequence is TGTGCCAGCAGCTACGGCGGGAGGGAATTCCAAAACTTC.

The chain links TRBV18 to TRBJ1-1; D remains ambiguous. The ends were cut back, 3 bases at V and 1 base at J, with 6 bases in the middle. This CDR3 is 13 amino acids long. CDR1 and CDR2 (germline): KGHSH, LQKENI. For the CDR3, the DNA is TGTGCCAGCTCACCCGAGAGGAACACTGAAGCTTTCTTT. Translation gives CASSPERNTEAFF.

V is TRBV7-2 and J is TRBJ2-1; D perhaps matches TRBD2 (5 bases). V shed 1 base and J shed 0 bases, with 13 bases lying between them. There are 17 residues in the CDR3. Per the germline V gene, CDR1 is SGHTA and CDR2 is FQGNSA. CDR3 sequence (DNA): TGTGCCAGCAGCTTAGGCCCACTAGGTAGCTCCTACAATGAGCAGTTCTTC. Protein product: CASSLGPLGSSYNEQFF.

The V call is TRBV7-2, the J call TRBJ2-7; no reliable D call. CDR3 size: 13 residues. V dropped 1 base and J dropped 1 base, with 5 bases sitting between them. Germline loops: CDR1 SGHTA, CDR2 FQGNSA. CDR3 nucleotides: TGTGCCAGCAGCTTAGAGAGTTCCTACGAGCAGTACTTC. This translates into CASSLESSYEQYF.

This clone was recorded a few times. Written as DNA, the CDR3 is TGTGCCAGCAGTTCGCCTGGGACATTCATGGGCTACACCTTC. Its protein product is CASSSPGTFMGYTF. V is TRBV28 and J is TRBJ1-2; D may be TRBD1 (6 bases). CDR3 length equals 14 residues. V was clipped by 4 bases and J by 8 bases, with 17 bases between them. In germline, CDR1 is MDHEN, CDR2 SYDVKM.

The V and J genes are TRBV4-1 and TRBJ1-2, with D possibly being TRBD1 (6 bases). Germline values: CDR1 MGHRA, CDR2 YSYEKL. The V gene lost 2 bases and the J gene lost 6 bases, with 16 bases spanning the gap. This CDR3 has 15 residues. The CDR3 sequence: CASSQIGGPFHGYTF. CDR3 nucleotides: TGCGCCAGCAGCCAAATCGGGGGGCCGTTCCATGGCTACACCTTC.

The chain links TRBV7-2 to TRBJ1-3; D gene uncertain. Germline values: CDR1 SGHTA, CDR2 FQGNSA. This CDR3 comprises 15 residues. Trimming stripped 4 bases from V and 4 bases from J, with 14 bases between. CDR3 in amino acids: CASSSGAPRGNTIYF. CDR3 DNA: TGTGCCAGCAGCTCCGGAGCCCCGCGAGGAAACACCATATATTTT.

The CDR3 nucleotides read TGTGCCACCAGCAGAGGGGGGGGGTTCAGGCTCGATGAGCAGTTCTTC. This sequence encodes CATSRGGGFRLDEQFF. The chain employs TRBV15 and TRBJ2-1, with TRBD2 matching over 7 bases. V was clipped by 1 base and J by 8 bases; unmatched bases: 11. The CDR3 sequence is 16 residues long. Germline loops: CDR1 LNHNV, CDR2 YYDKDF (reference sequence).

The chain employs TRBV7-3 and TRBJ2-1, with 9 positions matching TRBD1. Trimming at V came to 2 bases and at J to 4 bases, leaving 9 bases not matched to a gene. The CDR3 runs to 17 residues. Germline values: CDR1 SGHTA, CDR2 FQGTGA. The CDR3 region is CASSLAPPGQGYNEQFF. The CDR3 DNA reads TGTGCCAGCAGCTTAGCGCCCCCGGGACAGGGATACAATGAGCAGTTCTTC.

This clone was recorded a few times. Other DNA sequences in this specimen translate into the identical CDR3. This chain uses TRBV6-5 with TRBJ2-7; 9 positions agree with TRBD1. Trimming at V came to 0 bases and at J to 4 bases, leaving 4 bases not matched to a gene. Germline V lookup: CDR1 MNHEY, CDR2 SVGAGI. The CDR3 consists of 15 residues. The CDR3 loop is CASSYSPGQGYEQYF. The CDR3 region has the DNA TGTGCCAGCAGTTACTCCCCGGGACAGGGTTACGAGCAGTACTTC.

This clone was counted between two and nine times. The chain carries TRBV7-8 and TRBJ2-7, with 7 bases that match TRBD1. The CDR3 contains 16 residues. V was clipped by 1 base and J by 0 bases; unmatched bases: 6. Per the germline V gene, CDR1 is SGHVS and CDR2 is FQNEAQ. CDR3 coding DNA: TGTGCCAGCAGCTTAGGGGGACAGACCAGCTCCTACGAGCAGTACTTC. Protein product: CASSLGGQTSSYEQYF.

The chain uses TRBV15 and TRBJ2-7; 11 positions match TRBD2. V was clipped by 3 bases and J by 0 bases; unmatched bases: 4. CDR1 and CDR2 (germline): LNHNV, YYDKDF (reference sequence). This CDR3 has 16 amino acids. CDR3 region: CATSSPGTSGSYEQYF. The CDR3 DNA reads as TGTGCCACCAGCAGTCCCGGGACTAGCGGCTCCTACGAGCAGTACTTC. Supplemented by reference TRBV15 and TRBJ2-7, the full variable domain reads DAMVIQNPRYQVTQFGKPVTLSCSQTLNHNVMYWYQQKSSQAPKLLFHYYDKDFNNEADTPDNFQSRRPNTSFCFLDIRSPGLGDTAMYLCATSSPGTSGSYEQYFGPGTRLTVT.